A single sample is the source of the 15 T cell receptor beta chains below, sequenced in a study of OX40 agonist ivuxolimab in advanced cancers. Assay used: immunoSEQ multiplex PCR; TCRdb lists only in-frame clones, some missing. The data contain around 20,000 clones, 60% to 70% of them singletons. Sample: CD4+ or CD8+ T cells sorted from blood, taken in a trial of the OX40 agonist ivuxolimab. Receptor source: an adult with an advanced solid tumor such as melanoma, head and neck, liver or kidney cancer.

This rearrangement joins TRBV19 to TRBJ2-4; 7 bases are shared with TRBD2. Germline CDR1 LNHDA, CDR2 SQIVND (reference sequence). This CDR3 contains 16 residues. The J segment lost 4 bases and the V segment lost 9 bases, leaving 15 bases of the junction unmatched. CDR3 residues: CASSLGGYRGKNIQYF. The CDR3 bases are TGTGCCAGCTCCCTGGGAGGGTATCGTGGGAAAAACATTCAGTACTTC.

The V gene is TRBV30, the J gene TRBJ1-3, with TRBD1 as a possible D gene (6 bases). This CDR3 spans 14 amino acids. Trimming removed 4 bases from V and 5 bases from J, with 15 bases in between. Looked up from germline, CDR1 is GTSNPN and CDR2 is SVGIG (reference sequence). The CDR3 DNA reads TGTGCCTGGACAGGGGCAATGACTAGAAACACCATATATTTT. Protein sequence: CAWTGAMTRNTIYF.

The chain couples TRBV7-6 to TRBJ1-1; 10 bases match TRBD1. Germline V gene lookup returns CDR1 SGHVS and CDR2 FNYEAQ. V shed 5 bases, J shed 4 bases, and the junction held 4 bases outside the gene matches. The CDR3 length is 14 residues. This chain's CDR3 is CASSGGQGITEAFF. The CDR3 DNA follows: TGTGCCAGCAGCGGGGGACAGGGGATCACTGAAGCTTTCTTT.

This sequence joins TRBV9 and TRBJ2-5; 10 nucleotides align to TRBD1. The J call may be in error: the DNA end matches TRBJ2-7 better. Germline-derived CDR1 and CDR2 are SGDLS and YYNGEE. This CDR3 is 16 amino acids long. CDR3 region: CASSDSRDRGVYEQYF. In DNA form, the CDR3 reads TGTGCCAGCAGCGATTCCCGGGACAGGGGAGTTTACGAGCAGTACTTC.

The chain joins TRBV13 to TRBJ2-3, with TRBD2 matching 14 bases. This CDR3 comprises 17 residues. Trimming at V came to 3 bases and at J to 1 base, leaving 3 bases not matched to a gene. Germline assignment: CDR1 PRHDT and CDR2 FYEKMQ (reference sequence). CDR3 in DNA: TGTGCCAGCAGCTTGACGGGACTAGCGGGGGGCACAGATACGCAGTATTTT. Its protein is CASSLTGLAGGTDTQYF.

This clone was counted a few times. The V call is TRBV10-1, the J call TRBJ2-2; 8 bases align to TRBD1. CDR1 and CDR2 (germline): WNHNN, SYGVQD (reference sequence). The CDR3 contains 17 residues. J gave up 6 bases and V 10 bases, and 19 bases lay outside the gene matches. Written as DNA, the CDR3 is TGCGCCACCATCAGTCGGAGGGGCAGGGGGCGTGCCGGGGAGCTGTTTTTT. This sequence encodes CATISRRGRGRAGELFF.

This chain links TRBV19 with TRBJ1-5, with 7 bases matching TRBD1. Losses at the gene ends were 0 bases for V and 0 bases for J; bases not matched to a gene: 5. This CDR3 region has 17 residues. Germline CDR1 LNHDA, CDR2 SQIVND (reference sequence). CDR3 in DNA: TGTGCCAGTAGTATAGAATGGGACAGCTATAGCAATCAGCCCCAGCATTTT. It codes for CASSIEWDSYSNQPQHF.

CDR3 nucleotide sequence: TGTGCCAGTCTGCTGAGCTCCTATAATTCACCCCTCCACTTT. Encoded protein: CASLLSSYNSPLHF. This chain uses TRBV6-6 with TRBJ1-6; D unresolved. Germline lookup yields CDR1 MNHNY and CDR2 SVGAGI (reference sequence). The CDR3 has 14 amino acids. Trimming cost V 9 bases and J 0 bases, with 9 bases left between them.

The V gene is TRBV9, the J gene TRBJ2-4; no clear D gene. The length of the CDR3 is 15 residues. The germline V gene encodes CDR1 SGDLS and CDR2 YYNGEE. The V gene lost 2 bases and the J gene lost 0 bases, with 9 bases spanning the gap. The CDR3 sequence is CASSVGSLAKNIQYF. As DNA, the CDR3 is TGTGCCAGCAGCGTCGGGTCTCTAGCCAAAAACATTCAGTACTTC.

V is TRBV27 and J is TRBJ1-2, with TRBD1 identical over 8 bases. This CDR3 has 14 amino acids. CDR1 and CDR2 (germline): MNHEY, SMNVEV (reference sequence). V shed 7 bases and J 14 bases; nucleotides not matched to a gene: 18. CDR3 bases: TGTGCCAGCACCGAAGGGCCAGGGGGCGCCCCAGGTACCTTC. Encoded protein: CASTEGPGGAPGTF.

This clone counts as medium-sized (0.01 to 0.1%). V is TRBV10-3 and J is TRBJ1-2; D ambiguous. Trimming removed 3 bases at V and 5 bases at J, with 13 bases between. Germline CDR1 reads ENHRY; CDR2 reads SYGVKD. The CDR3 is made up of 14 amino acids. CDR3 sequence: CAISEDGQLYGYTF. CDR3 nucleotide sequence: TGTGCCATCAGTGAAGATGGCCAGCTTTATGGCTACACCTTC.

The rearrangement joins TRBV7-8 to TRBJ2-5, with 7 bases matching TRBD1. The J call may be wrong; the DNA end is better matched by TRBJ2-7. The germline V gene has CDR1 SGHVS and CDR2 FQNEAQ. The CDR3 runs to 14 residues. The CDR3 reads CASRFRWAGGEQYF. The CDR3 DNA reads TGTGCCAGCAGGTTCCGATGGGCAGGGGGCGAGCAGTACTTC.

A few counts support this clone. This chain connects TRBV6-5 to TRBJ1-5; maybe TRBD1 (6 bases). Between the trimmed V and J ends, which lost 6 bases and 4 bases, there was a span of 10 bases. Germline V gene lookup returns CDR1 MNHEY and CDR2 SVGAGI. This CDR3 comprises 13 residues. For the CDR3, the DNA is TGTGCCAGCAGCGGACAGCAGAATCAGCCCCAGCATTTT. This encodes CASSGQQNQPQHF.

V and J are TRBV15 and TRBJ2-2; weak D call: TRBD2 (6 bases). Per the germline V gene, CDR1 is LNHNV and CDR2 is YYDKDF (reference sequence). Trimming removed 0 bases at V and 10 bases at J, with 18 bases between. This CDR3 has 16 residues. The CDR3: CATSRDVNSPGEELFF. The CDR3 nucleotides read TGTGCCACCAGCAGAGATGTGAATAGCCCGGGGGAGGAGCTGTTTTTT.

This clone came up a few times. V usage is TRBV5-1 and J usage is TRBJ2-7; no definite D call. The CDR3 is 12 amino acids. The ends were cut back, 1 base at V and 2 bases at J, with 4 bases in the middle. From germline, CDR1 is SGHRS and CDR2 YFSETQ. The DNA of the CDR3 is TGCGCCAGCAGCTTGAACCCCTACGAGCAGTACTTC. Translation gives CASSLNPYEQYF. The full variable domain, its missing parts supplied by reference TRBV5-1 and TRBJ2-7, is KAGVTQTPRYLIKTRGQQVTLSCSPISGHRSVSWYQQTPGQGLQFLFEYFSETQRNKGNFPGRFSGRQFSNSRSEMNVSTLELGDSALYLCASSLNPYEQYFGPGTRLTVT.